These 31 T cell receptor beta chains originate from one sample sequenced in a study of tissue T cells after allogeneic stem cell transplantation. Generated by immunoSEQ multiplex PCR, the TCRdb table keeps only in-frame clones and is missing some. Altogether around 17,000 clones are present, under 80% being singletons, with the ten largest covering 0.93%. The material sequenced was spleen. The source is a female BALB/c mouse in good health. For this strain, the MHC haplotype corresponds to H2-d.

This clone has just a few counts. Gene names are the mouse ones. The CDR3 is cut off 1 residue early in the read; its end comes from the germline J gene. The chain uses TRBV2 and TRBJ2-2; tentatively, D is TRBD2 (5 bases). CDR1 LGHNA and CDR2 YSYQKL come from the germline V gene. CDR3 size: 15 residues. Trimming pared 0 bases from V and 1 base from J, leaving 6 bases between. CDR3 bases read: TGTGCCAGCAGCCAAGATCTGGGAAACACCGGGCAGCTCTAC. Protein sequence: CASSQDLGNTGQLY. The whole CDR3 protein reads CASSQDLGNTGQLYF.

This clone has only a few counts. Germline and genes: mouse. The read terminates 1 residue before the CDR3 end, so the remaining end is supplied by the germline J gene. The V and J genes are TRBV29 and TRBJ2-7; 7 bases agree with TRBD1. In germline, CDR1 is MSHET, CDR2 SYDVDS. V lost 8 bases, J lost 1 base, and 2 bases stayed unmatched. The CDR3 has 12 residues. The CDR3 loop is CASGDRSYEQYF. CDR3 DNA, as far as it was read: TGTGCTAGCGGGGACAGATCCTATGAACAGTAC.

This clone showed up just a few times. The genes and germline here are from mouse. Read coverage stops 1 residue before the CDR3 terminus; the germline J gene supplies the remainder. The chain links TRBV30 to TRBJ2-7; tentatively, D is TRBD1 (5 bases). The germline V and J ends were trimmed by 0 bases and 5 bases, with 5 bases remaining between them. The CDR3 is 11 amino acids. Germline lookup yields CDR1 SQVVS and CDR2 ANEGSEA. CDR3 loop: CSSREGDEQYF. The part of the CDR3 DNA that was read is TGTAGTTCTAGAGAAGGGGATGAACAGTAC.

To note about this clone: Gene names and germline match the mouse. The CDR3 end lies 1 residue beyond the end of the read and is filled in from the germline J gene. The V gene is TRBV31, the J gene TRBJ2-3; 10 bases match TRBD2. Looked up from germline, CDR1 is GKSSPN and CDR2 is SITVG. V was clipped by 0 bases and J by 1 base; unmatched bases: 4. The CDR3 spans 16 residues. The part of the CDR3 DNA that was read is TGTGCCTGGAGTCTAGGGCTGGGGGGGCGTGCAGAAACGCTGTAT. This encodes CAWSLGLGGRAETLY. The whole CDR3 sequence reads CAWSLGLGGRAETLYF.

In the case of this clone: Mouse gene names and germline throughout. The read gets to within 1 residue of the CDR3 end, and the germline J gene fills in the rest. The rearrangement uses TRBV13-2 and TRBJ2-4, with 9 bases fitting TRBD1. CDR3 length: 16 residues. The V and J ends lost 2 bases and 1 base, in that order; junction bases with no gene match: 5. Per germline, CDR1 NNHNN and CDR2 SYGAGS (reference sequence). Incomplete CDR3 DNA: TGTGCCAGCGGTGAAACAGGGGGCGCCGGTCAAAACACCTTGTAC. Residues: CASGETGGAGQNTLY. The full CDR3 reads CASGETGGAGQNTLYF.

Regarding this clone: Any gene name here is a mouse gene name. The read gets to within 1 residue of the CDR3 end, and the germline J gene fills in the rest. This chain uses TRBV13-1 with TRBJ2-4; TRBD2 agrees at 13 bases. The CDR3 runs 15 residues. The V segment lost 3 bases and the J segment 7 bases; nucleotides outside the gene matches: 5. Germline lookup yields CDR1 NSHNY and CDR2 SYGAGN. The CDR3 here is CASSGTGGARDTLYF. The CDR3 DNA, read in part, is TGTGCCAGCAGTGGGACTGGGGGGGCGCGCGACACCTTGTAC.

Remarks on this clone: Genes and germline come from the mouse. The read terminates 1 residue before the CDR3 end, so the remaining end is supplied by the germline J gene. The rearrangement links TRBV13-3 to TRBJ1-5; the D is unclear. V dropped 0 bases and J dropped 0 bases, with 7 bases sitting between them. The CDR3 spans 15 residues. The V gene's germline CDR1 is NNHDY and CDR2 SYVADS. The sequenced CDR3 bases are TGTGCCAGCAGTGATGCACAATATAACAACCAGGCTCCGCTT. This translates into CASSDAQYNNQAPL. The full CDR3 sequence reads CASSDAQYNNQAPLF.

With respect to this clone: Germline and genes: mouse. The read finishes 1 residue shy of the CDR3 end, and the germline J gene is used to complete it. The chain joins TRBV5 to TRBJ1-4; the D gene is possibly TRBD1 (5 bases). The germline V gene has CDR1 LGHNA and CDR2 YNLKQL (reference sequence). Trimming removed 1 base at V and 4 bases at J, with 7 bases between. CDR3 size: 14 residues. The part of the CDR3 DNA that was read is TGTGCCAGCAGCCAAGGGACAAACAACGAAAGATTATTT. Translation: CASSQGTNNERLF. The full CDR3 reads CASSQGTNNERLFF.

Of note for this clone: Gene names are the mouse ones. The read ends 1 residue shy of where the CDR3 ends; the end is completed using the germline J gene. V is TRBV5 and J is TRBJ2-5; the D gene could be TRBD1 or TRBD2 (6 bases each). Between the trimmed V and J ends, which lost 3 bases and 6 bases, there was a span of 13 bases. This CDR3 has 14 amino acids. Germline V gene sequence: CDR1 LGHNA, CDR2 YNLKQL (reference sequence). The CDR3 bases that were read are TGTGCCAGCAGCCACTGGGAAGGGGGGGACACCCAGTAC. Translating it yields CASSHWEGGDTQY. The CDR3 as a whole reads CASSHWEGGDTQYF.

This clone was found a few times. The genes and germline here are from mouse. The CDR3 goes on 1 residue after the read ends, and that part is filled in from the germline J gene. The chain employs TRBV13-3 and TRBJ1-3; 8 bases align to TRBD1. CDR1 and CDR2 (germline): NNHDY, SYVADS. Losses at the gene ends were 4 bases for V and 1 base for J; bases not matched to a gene: 4. This CDR3 comprises 15 residues. CDR3 residues: CASSTWTGSGNTLYF. The sequenced CDR3 bases are TGTGCCAGCAGTACCTGGACAGGGTCTGGAAATACGCTCTAT. Looking up the rest from reference TRBV13-3 and TRBJ1-3 gives the full variable domain: EAAVTQSPRSKVAVTGGKVTLSCHQTNNHDYMYWYRQDTGHGLRLIHYSYVADSTEKGDIPDGYKASRPSQENFSLILELASLSQTAVYFCASSTWTGSGNTLYFGEGSRLIVV.

Comments on this clone: The genes and germline here are from mouse. The read halts 1 residue ahead of the CDR3 end, with the missing end drawn from the germline J gene. V gene TRBV13-1 combines with J gene TRBJ2-2; TRBD1 matches 10 bases. V was pared by 3 bases and J by 0 bases, with 5 bases of the junction left unmatched. CDR1 NSHNY and CDR2 SYGAGN come from the germline V gene. The length of the CDR3 is 17 residues. CDR3 DNA, as far as it was read: TGTGCCAGCAGTGCCCCGACAGGGGGCTCAAACACCGGGCAGCTCTAC. Protein sequence: CASSAPTGGSNTGQLY. From start to end, the CDR3 is CASSAPTGGSNTGQLYF.

This clone was recorded a few times. Mouse germline and gene names are used. The read ends 1 residue early relative to the CDR3; the germline J gene fills the gap. The chain has TRBV19 and TRBJ1-6; a possible D gene is TRBD1 (5 bases). TRBJ1-6 is reported as an ORF; its role is uncertain. Deletions cut 2 bases from V and 2 bases from J, with 8 bases between. CDR1 and CDR2 (germline): FNHDT, SITEND (reference sequence). The CDR3 is 15 residues long. CDR3 sequence: CASSMGDPYNSPLYF. The covered CDR3 bases are TGTGCCAGCAGTATGGGGGATCCCTATAATTCGCCCCTCTAC.

Worth noting for this clone: The gene names given are mouse names. With the read ending 1 residue before the CDR3 end, the germline J gene is used to fill in that end. The chain joins TRBV3 to TRBJ1-4, with a tentative D call TRBD1 (6 bases). Trimming took off 1 base at V and 0 bases at J, with 12 bases between the two ends. Germline V gene lookup returns CDR1 SNHLY and CDR2 FYNGKV (reference sequence). The CDR3 sequence is 17 residues long. The DNA read from the CDR3 is TGTGCCAGCAGCTTAGGGGGGGGCCCTTTTTCCAACGAAAGATTATTT. It yields the protein CASSLGGGPFSNERLF. The CDR3, in full, reads CASSLGGGPFSNERLFF.

Comment on this clone: Gene names are the mouse ones. Read sequence stops 1 residue before the CDR3 end, and the germline J gene provides the missing end. This rearrangement joins TRBV2 to TRBJ2-3; D may be TRBD1 or TRBD2 (6 bases each). This CDR3 has 14 amino acids. Germline V gene sequence: CDR1 LGHNA, CDR2 YSYQKL. The V end was cut by 4 bases, the J end by 1 base, with 9 bases between. The part of the CDR3 DNA that was read is TGTGCCAGCAGCCGGGGGCGCGGTGCAGAAACGCTGTAT. The encoded protein is CASSRGRGAETLY. The whole CDR3 is CASSRGRGAETLYF.

Comment on this clone: One junction end disagrees with the germline gene, perhaps due to a read error. The gene symbols are mouse symbols. The CDR3 end falls 1 residue outside the read, so it is completed with the germline J gene. The chain uses TRBV17 and TRBJ1-1; D unclear. The CDR3 spans 13 residues. Germline assignment: CDR1 MNHDT and CDR2 YYDKIL. CDR3 in amino acids: CAGSLRINTEVFF. The DNA read from the CDR3 is TGTGCTGGCAGTCTCAGGATAAACACAGAAGTCTTC.

Points on this clone: Any gene name here is a mouse gene name. The read gets to within 1 residue of the CDR3 end, and the germline J gene fills in the rest. The V and J genes are TRBV29 and TRBJ2-1; D is perhaps TRBD1 (5 bases). There are 14 residues in the CDR3. CDR1 is MSHET and CDR2 is SYDVDS in the germline V gene. V shed 4 bases and J shed 1 base, with 8 bases lying between them. The CDR3 sequence is CASSSGQNYAEQFF. Incomplete CDR3 DNA: TGTGCTAGCAGTTCTGGACAAAACTATGCTGAGCAGTTC.

Comments on this clone: Germline and genes: mouse. Read sequence stops 1 residue before the CDR3 end, and the germline J gene provides the missing end. The chain recombines TRBV1 with TRBJ2-1; D is unclear. The CDR3 is made up of 14 amino acids. Germline V CDR1 and CDR2: NSQYPW, LRSPGD (reference sequence). V gave up 5 bases and J gave up 3 bases, with 11 bases separating them. The CDR3 is CTCSPRQPYAEQFF. CDR3 bases read: TGCACCTGCAGTCCCCGACAACCCTATGCTGAGCAGTTC.

As for this clone: Gene names refer to mouse genes. The read halts 1 residue ahead of the CDR3 end, with the missing end drawn from the germline J gene. This chain connects TRBV13-3 to TRBJ2-4; D gene unclear. The CDR3 is 11 amino acids. Germline V gene data show CDR1 as NNHDY and CDR2 as SYVADS. Trimming shortened V by 3 bases and J by 5 bases, and 4 bases separated the two germline ends. The sequenced part of the CDR3 DNA is TGTGCCAGCAGTGGGGGAAACACCTTGTAC. This gives the protein CASSGGNTLY. The complete CDR3 reads CASSGGNTLYF. The full variable domain, with the rest looked up from reference TRBV13-3 and TRBJ2-4, is EAAVTQSPRSKVAVTGGKVTLSCHQTNNHDYMYWYRQDTGHGLRLIHYSYVADSTEKGDIPDGYKASRPSQENFSLILELASLSQTAVYFCASSGGNTLYFGAGTRLSVL.

This clone was seen a few times. Mouse germline and gene names are used. The CDR3 end lies 1 residue beyond the end of the read and is filled in from the germline J gene. The chain links TRBV31 to TRBJ1-6, with 7 positions matching TRBD1. TRBJ1-6 is an open reading frame whose function is uncertain. The CDR3 sequence is 15 residues long. After removal of 0 bases from V and 6 bases from J, the junction contained 5 bases not matched to a gene. Germline V gene data show CDR1 as GKSSPN and CDR2 as SITVG. CDR3 loop: CAWSLRGRGNSPLYF. The sequenced CDR3 bases are TGTGCCTGGAGTCTAAGGGGGCGAGGTAATTCGCCCCTCTAC.

Concerning this clone: Gene names follow the mouse nomenclature. The CDR3 extends 1 residue past the end of the read, so its final part is completed from the germline J gene. The genes are TRBV29 and TRBJ1-4; TRBD1 aligns across 10 bases. Germline lookup yields CDR1 MSHET and CDR2 SYDVDS. CDR3 length: 14 amino acids. V trimming: 6 bases; J trimming: 4 bases; junction bases outside the gene matches: 2. CDR3 bases read: TGTGCTAGCAGCCGGGACAGGGGCAACGAAAGATTATTT. It yields the protein CASSRDRGNERLF. The full-length CDR3 reads as CASSRDRGNERLFF.

This clone has just one count. Gene names are mouse gene names. The read comes to an end 1 residue before the CDR3 does, leaving the germline J gene to fill in the end. This rearrangement joins TRBV13-2 to TRBJ1-2, with D perhaps matching TRBD1 (5 bases). From germline, CDR1 is NNHNN and CDR2 SYGAGS (reference sequence). With 5 bases removed from V and 6 bases from J, the gap between germline ends came to 11 bases. The CDR3 runs to 12 residues. CDR3 bases read: TGTGCCAGCGGGACAAGGGACCCCGACTACACC. Translating gives CASGTRDPDYT. The whole CDR3 reads CASGTRDPDYTF.

Concerning this clone itself: Genes and germline come from the mouse. Coverage ceases 1 residue before the CDR3 finishes, and the germline J gene fills in the end. The gene calls are TRBV1 and TRBJ1-2; D may be TRBD1 (5 bases). The V and J ends lost 4 bases and 0 bases respectively, with 6 bases between them. CDR3 length: 13 residues. Germline V gene lookup returns CDR1 NSQYPW and CDR2 LRSPGD (reference sequence). CDR3 region: CTCSVQANSDYTF. CDR3 bases read: TGCACCTGCAGTGTACAGGCAAACTCCGACTACACC.

About this clone: Each gene name is a mouse one. The CDR3 goes on 1 residue after the read ends, and that part is filled in from the germline J gene. The chain uses TRBV1 and TRBJ1-5; TRBD1 agrees at 9 bases. V gave up 3 bases and J gave up 4 bases; unmatched junction bases: 1. Per the germline V gene, CDR1 is NSQYPW and CDR2 is LRSPGD (reference sequence). This CDR3 comprises 14 residues. The CDR3 loop is CTCSAGTGNQAPLF. CDR3 bases read: TGCACCTGCAGTGCCGGGACAGGGAACCAGGCTCCGCTT.

To note about this clone: Gene names denote mouse genes. The missing CDR3 end, 1 residue past where the read stops, is filled in from the germline J gene. V and J are TRBV20 and TRBJ2-5, with TRBD1 matching 9 bases. CDR3 size: 13 residues. Per germline, CDR1 GFQATS and CDR2 STVNSAI. Trimming removed 3 bases from V and 5 bases from J; junction bases left unmatched: 3. CDR3 amino acids: CGARGTGRDTQYF. The sequenced CDR3 bases are TGTGGTGCTAGAGGGACAGGGCGAGACACCCAGTAC.

This clone has a single count. The gene symbols are mouse symbols. The CDR3 goes on 1 residue after the read ends, and that part is filled in from the germline J gene. V and J are TRBV13-2 and TRBJ2-2; D remains unclear. The CDR3 has 13 residues. V was cut by 6 bases and J by 0 bases, with 6 bases left in between. In germline, CDR1 is NNHNN, CDR2 SYGAGS (reference sequence). CDR3 DNA (partial): TGTGCCAGCGACTCTACAAACACCGGGCAGCTCTAC. Its translation: CASDSTNTGQLY. The entire CDR3 sequence reads CASDSTNTGQLYF.

In the case of this clone: Genes and germline are mouse. The read stops 1 residue short of the end of the CDR3; the missing end is completed from the germline J gene. The chain is built from TRBV5 and TRBJ1-2, with unresolved D. The germline V and J ends were trimmed by 0 bases and 1 base, with 6 bases remaining between them. The CDR3 sequence is 14 residues long. Germline V gene sequence: CDR1 LGHNA, CDR2 YNLKQL (reference sequence). CDR3 DNA, as far as it was read: TGTGCCAGCAGCCAAGATGGGGAAAACTCCGACTACACC. It specifies CASSQDGENSDYT. The full CDR3 protein is CASSQDGENSDYTF.

A remark on this clone: The gene names here belong to mouse. The CDR3 end falls 1 residue outside the read, so it is completed with the germline J gene. The rearrangement links TRBV13-3 to TRBJ1-6; the match to TRBD1 covers 7 bases. TRBJ1-6 is labeled an ORF, and its function is uncertain. V was clipped by 5 bases and J by 5 bases; unmatched bases: 4. The CDR3 length is 14 residues. Germline V gene lookup returns CDR1 NNHDY and CDR2 SYVADS. This chain's CDR3 is CASRDRVDNSPLYF. The sequenced part of the CDR3 DNA is TGTGCCAGCAGAGACAGGGTTGATAATTCGCCCCTCTAC.

As regards this clone: Mouse gene names and germline throughout. The covered CDR3 bases are TGTGCAAGCAGCTTATTGGGGGGAGATGAACAGTAC. Translation gives CASSLLGGDEQY. The whole CDR3 protein is CASSLLGGDEQYF. The V gene is TRBV16, the J gene TRBJ2-7; TRBD2 matches 7 bases. The sequence runs out 1 residue before the end of the CDR3; the remainder is reconstructed from the germline J gene. CDR3 size: 13 residues. Looked up from germline, CDR1 is SGHSA and CDR2 is FRNQAP. Losses at the gene ends were 2 bases for V and 5 bases for J; bases not matched to a gene: 3.

Details on this clone: The germline and genes are mouse ones. The read ends 1 residue shy of where the CDR3 ends; the end is completed using the germline J gene. The genes are TRBV4 and TRBJ2-1; 9 nucleotides agree with TRBD1. The CDR3 is 14 residues long. J gave up 6 bases and V 5 bases, and 5 bases lay outside the gene matches. In germline, CDR1 is LGHDT, CDR2 YNNKQL (reference sequence). This CDR3 reads CASSPGTGFAEQFF. The sequenced part of the CDR3 DNA is TGTGCCAGCAGCCCCGGGACAGGGTTTGCTGAGCAGTTC.

Of note for this clone: The genes and germline here are from mouse. Read coverage stops 1 residue before the CDR3 terminus; the germline J gene supplies the remainder. This rearrangement joins TRBV13-1 to TRBJ1-4, with 7 bases fitting TRBD1. V trimming: 2 bases; J trimming: 2 bases; junction bases outside the gene matches: 3. This CDR3 has 15 residues. The germline gives CDR1 NSHNY, CDR2 SYGAGN. CDR3 residues: CASSDGQVSNERLFF. Incomplete CDR3 DNA: TGTGCCAGCAGTGACGGACAGGTGTCCAACGAAAGATTATTT.

For this clone: Gene names and germline match the mouse. CDR3 sequence: CASGPGGSAETLYF. The CDR3 bases that were read are TGTGCCAGCGGTCCTGGGGGTAGTGCAGAAACGCTGTAT. The V gene is TRBV13-2, the J gene TRBJ2-3, with 7 bases lining up with TRBD2. The CDR3 goes on 1 residue after the read ends, and that part is filled in from the germline J gene. Germline V gene data show CDR1 as NNHNN and CDR2 as SYGAGS (reference sequence). J was trimmed by 0 bases and V by 4 bases; bases with no gene match: 2. The length of the CDR3 is 14 residues.